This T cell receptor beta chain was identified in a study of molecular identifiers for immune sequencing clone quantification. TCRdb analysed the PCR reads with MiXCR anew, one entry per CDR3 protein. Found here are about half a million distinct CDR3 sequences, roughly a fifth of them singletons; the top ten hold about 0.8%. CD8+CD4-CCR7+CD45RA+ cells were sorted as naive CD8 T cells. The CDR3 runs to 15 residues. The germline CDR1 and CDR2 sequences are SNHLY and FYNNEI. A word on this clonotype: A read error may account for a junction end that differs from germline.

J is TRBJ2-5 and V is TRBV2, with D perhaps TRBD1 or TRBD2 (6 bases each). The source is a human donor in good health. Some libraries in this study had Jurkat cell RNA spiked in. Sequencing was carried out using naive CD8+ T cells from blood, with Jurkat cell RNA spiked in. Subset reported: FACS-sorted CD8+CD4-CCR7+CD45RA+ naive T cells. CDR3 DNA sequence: TGTGCCAGCAGTGAAGACGGGGGCCCCCAAGAGACTCAGTACTTC. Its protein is CASSEDGGPQETQYF. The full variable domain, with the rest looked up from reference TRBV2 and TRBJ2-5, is EPEVTQTPSHQVTQMGQEVILRCVPISNHLYFYWYRQILGQKVEFLVSFYNNEISEKSEIFDDQFSVERPDGSNFTLKIRSTKLEDSAMYFCASSEDGGPQETQYFGPGTRLLVL.